This record covers a single T cell receptor (beta chain). This entry belongs to a study of CD8 T cells in Susac syndrome. An amount of RNA that ranged from roughly 0.45 to 1 ug was reverse transcribed with random hexamers. TCRdb reprocessed the immunoSEQ multiplex PCR reads via MiXCR and lists one record per CDR3 protein. The repertoire holds about 130,000 distinct CDR3 sequences, with roughly 80% as singletons. The material sequenced was CD8+ T cells from PBMCs. The sequence was obtained from a human donor with multiple sclerosis.

The CDR3 here is CASSPKLAGARGEQFF. The CDR3, as DNA: TGCGCCAGCAGCCCTAAACTAGCGGGGGCCAGGGGTGAGCAGTTCTTC. The chain employs TRBV4-1 and TRBJ2-1; TRBD2 matches at 11 bases. V lost 4 bases to trimming and J lost 9 bases; unmatched junction nucleotides: 11. Looked up from germline, CDR1 is MGHRA and CDR2 is YSYEKL. This CDR3 has 16 amino acids.